The subject of this entry is one TCR beta chain. The data originate from a study of OX40 agonist ivuxolimab in advanced cancers. After removal of 3 bases from V and 4 bases from J, the junction contained 6 bases not matched to a gene. This CDR3 has 16 residues. Germline V lookup: CDR1 PRHDT, CDR2 FYEKMQ (reference sequence). TCRdb's table, derived via immunoSEQ multiplex PCR, lists solely in-frame clones and lacks some. This sample has approximately 28,000 clones, with about 88% found just once. Enrollment shut out patients with autoimmune disease history or systemic immunosuppression. The chain couples TRBV13 to TRBJ2-1; 10 nucleotides align to TRBD1. The sequences come from CD4+ or CD8+ T cells sorted from blood, collected in a trial of the OX40 agonist ivuxolimab. This receptor was taken from an adult with an advanced solid tumor such as melanoma, head and neck, liver or kidney cancer. Written as DNA, the CDR3 is TGTGCCAGCAGCTTTTTCCAGGGACAGGGGTACAATGAGCAGTTCTTC. This encodes CASSFFQGQGYNEQFF.